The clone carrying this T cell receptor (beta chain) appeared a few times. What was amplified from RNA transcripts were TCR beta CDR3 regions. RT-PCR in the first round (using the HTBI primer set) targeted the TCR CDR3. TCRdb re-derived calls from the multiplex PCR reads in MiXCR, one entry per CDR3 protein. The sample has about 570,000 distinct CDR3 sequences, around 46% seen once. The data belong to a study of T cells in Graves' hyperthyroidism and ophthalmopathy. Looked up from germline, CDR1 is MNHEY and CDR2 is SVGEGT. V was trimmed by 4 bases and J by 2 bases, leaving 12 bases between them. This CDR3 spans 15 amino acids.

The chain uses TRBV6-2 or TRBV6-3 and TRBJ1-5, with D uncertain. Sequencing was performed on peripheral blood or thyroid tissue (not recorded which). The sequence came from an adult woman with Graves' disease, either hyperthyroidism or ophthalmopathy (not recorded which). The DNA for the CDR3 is TGTGCCAGCAGTTTGGCAGGTCGAGGCAATCAGCCCCAGCATTTT. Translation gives CASSLAGRGNQPQHF.